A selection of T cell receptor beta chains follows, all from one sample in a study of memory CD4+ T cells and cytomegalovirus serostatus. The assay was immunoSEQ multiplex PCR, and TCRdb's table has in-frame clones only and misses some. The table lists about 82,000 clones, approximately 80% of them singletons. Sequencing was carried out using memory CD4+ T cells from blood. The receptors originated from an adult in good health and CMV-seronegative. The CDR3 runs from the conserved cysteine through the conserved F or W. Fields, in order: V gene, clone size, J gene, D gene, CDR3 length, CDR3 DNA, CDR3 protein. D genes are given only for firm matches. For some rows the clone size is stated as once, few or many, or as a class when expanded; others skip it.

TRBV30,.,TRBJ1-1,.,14,TGTGCCTGGAGTACGGGCGAGGCCAACACTGAAGCTTTCTTT,CAWSTGEANTEAFF
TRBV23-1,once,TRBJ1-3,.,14,TGCGCCAGCAGTCGCAGGGAGGCTGGAAACACCATATATTTT,CASSRREAGNTIYF
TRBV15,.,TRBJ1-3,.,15,TGTGCCACCAGCAGAGTGGCAGGATCTGGAAACACCATATATTTT,CATSRVAGSGNTIYF
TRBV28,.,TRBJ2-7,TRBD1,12,TGTGCCAGCCGACAGGGTTCCTACGAGCAGTACTTC,CASRQGSYEQYF
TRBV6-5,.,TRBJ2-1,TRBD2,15,TGTGCCAGCAGACCAAGCGGGAATTGGGACAATGAGCAGTTCTTC,CASRPSGNWDNEQFF
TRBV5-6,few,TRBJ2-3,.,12,TGTGCCAGCAGCTGGGGGGCAGATACGCAGTATTTT,CASSWGADTQYF
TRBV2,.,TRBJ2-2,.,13,TGTGCCAGCAGTGAGGACCACACCGGGGAGCTGTTTTTT,CASSEDHTGELFF
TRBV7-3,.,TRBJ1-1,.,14,TGTGCCAGCAGTACCGGGACGGTGAACACTGAAGCTTTCTTT,CASSTGTVNTEAFF
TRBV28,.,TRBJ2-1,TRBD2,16,TGTGCCAGCAGTTTTTTGTCGGGGGGAACCTACAATGAGCAGTTCTTC,CASSFLSGGTYNEQFF
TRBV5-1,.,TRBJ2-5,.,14,TGCGCCAGCAGCTTGGGCTCAGGGGAAGAGACCCAGTACTTC,CASSLGSGEETQYF
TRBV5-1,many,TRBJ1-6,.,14,TGCGCCAGCAGCTGGAATGAGATTAATTCACCCCTCCACTTT,CASSWNEINSPLHF
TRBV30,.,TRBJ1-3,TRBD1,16,TGTGCCTGGAGTGTGTCTCGGCAGGGGGCTGGAAACACCATATATTTT,CAWSVSRQGAGNTIYF
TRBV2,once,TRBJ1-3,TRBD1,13,TGTGCCAGCAACCCGGGACAGGGCACCACCATATATTTT,CASNPGQGTTIYF
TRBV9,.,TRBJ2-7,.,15,TGTGCCAGCAGCGCCGGGGGAACAGGTAGACGCGAGCAGTACTTC,CASSAGGTGRREQYF
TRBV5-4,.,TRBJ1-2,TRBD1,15,TGTGCCAGCAGCCCATACGACAGGGAAGGGCATGGCTACACCTTC,CASSPYDREGHGYTF
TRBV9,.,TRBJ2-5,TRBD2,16,TGTGCCAGCAGCGTAGTTCCTAGCGGGGGCCAAGAGACCCAGTACTTC,CASSVVPSGGQETQYF